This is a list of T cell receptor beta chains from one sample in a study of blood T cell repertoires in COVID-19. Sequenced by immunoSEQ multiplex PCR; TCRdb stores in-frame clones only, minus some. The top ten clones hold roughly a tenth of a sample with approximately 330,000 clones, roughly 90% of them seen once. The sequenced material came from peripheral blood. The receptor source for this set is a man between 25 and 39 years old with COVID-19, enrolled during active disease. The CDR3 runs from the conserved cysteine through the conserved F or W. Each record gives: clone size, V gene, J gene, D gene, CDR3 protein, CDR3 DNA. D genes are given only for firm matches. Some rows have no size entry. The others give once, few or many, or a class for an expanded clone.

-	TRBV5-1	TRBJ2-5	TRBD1	CASSLGTGEETQYF	TGCGCCAGCAGCTTGGGGACAGGGGAGGAGACCCAGTACTTC
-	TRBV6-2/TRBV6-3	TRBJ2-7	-	CASSRRQVHEQYF	TGTGCCAGCAGTCGCAGACAGGTCCACGAGCAGTACTTC
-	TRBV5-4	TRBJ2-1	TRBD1	CASSSPGTGSYNEQFF	TGTGCCAGCAGCTCGCCCGGGACAGGCTCCTACAATGAGCAGTTCTTC
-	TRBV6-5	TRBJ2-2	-	CASSYGGDVEELFF	TGTGCCAGCAGTTACGGAGGGGACGTGGAGGAGCTGTTTTTT
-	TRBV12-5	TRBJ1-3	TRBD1	CASGLVTGQGISGNTIYF	TGTGCTAGTGGTTTGGTAACGGGACAGGGCATCTCTGGAAACACCATATATTTT
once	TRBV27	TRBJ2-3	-	CASSTTGFDSTDTQYF	TGTGCCAGCAGTACAACAGGGTTCGATAGCACAGATACGCAGTATTTT
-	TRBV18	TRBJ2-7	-	CASSPSGSPGYEQYF	TGTGCCAGCTCACCATCCGGGTCGCCCGGCTACGAGCAGTACTTC
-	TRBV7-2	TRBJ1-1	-	CASSQGGSRPEAFF	TGTGCCAGCAGCCAGGGCGGCTCTAGGCCTGAAGCTTTCTTT
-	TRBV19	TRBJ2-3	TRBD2	CASTPGLGTITQYF	TGTGCCAGTACGCCGGGACTAGGGACGATTACGCAGTATTTT
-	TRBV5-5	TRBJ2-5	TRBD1	CASSLGGTGVGETQYF	TGTGCCAGCAGCTTGGGTGGGACAGGGGTGGGAGAGACCCAGTACTTC
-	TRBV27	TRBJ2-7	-	CASSPPGRGFYEQYF	TGTGCCAGCAGTCCCCCAGGACGGGGGTTCTACGAGCAGTACTTC
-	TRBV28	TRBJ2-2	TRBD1	CASSFLEGQRGNTGELFF	TGTGCCAGCAGTTTTTTAGAGGGACAGAGGGGAAACACCGGGGAGCTGTTTTTT
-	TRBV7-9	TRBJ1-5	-	CASSLLQANQPQHF	TGTGCCAGCAGCTTATTACAGGCCAATCAGCCCCAGCATTTT
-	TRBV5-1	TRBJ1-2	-	CASVAGNGNYGYTF	TGCGCCAGCGTGGCGGGCAACGGGAACTATGGCTACACCTTC
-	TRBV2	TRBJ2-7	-	CASRPNSGEQYF	TGTGCCAGCAGACCCAACAGCGGCGAGCAGTACTTC
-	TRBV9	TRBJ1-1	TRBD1	CASSANRGNTEAFF	TGTGCCAGCAGCGCGAACAGGGGGAACACTGAAGCTTTCTTT
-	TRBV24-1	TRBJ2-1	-	CATSDHRGRGSSEQFF	TGTGCCACCAGTGATCATCGCGGGCGGGGCTCCAGTGAGCAGTTCTTC
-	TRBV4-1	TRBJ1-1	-	CASSQDRGRNTEAFF	TGCGCCAGCAGCCAAGACAGGGGTCGGAACACTGAAGCTTTCTTT
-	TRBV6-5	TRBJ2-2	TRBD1	CASSYWTGYTGELFF	TGTGCCAGCAGTTACTGGACAGGATACACCGGGGAGCTGTTTTTT
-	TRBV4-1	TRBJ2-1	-	CASSQEFVRLVEKYNEQFF	TGCGCCAGCAGCCAAGAGTTCGTCAGGTTAGTCGAAAAGTACAATGAGCAGTTCTTC
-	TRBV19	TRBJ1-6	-	CATSTGGQSSYNSPLHF	TGTGCCACTTCGACCGGAGGGCAGAGCTCCTATAATTCACCCCTCCACTTT
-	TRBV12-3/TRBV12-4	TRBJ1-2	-	CASSLGAGWGYTF	TGTGCCAGCAGTTTAGGGGCAGGGTGGGGCTACACCTTC
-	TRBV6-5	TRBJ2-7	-	CASSRQELSYEQYF	TGTGCCAGCAGTCGACAGGAGCTATCCTACGAGCAGTACTTC
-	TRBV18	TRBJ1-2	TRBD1	CASSPPRGRRDGYTF	TGTGCCAGCTCACCACCGAGGGGGCGCCGGGATGGCTACACCTTC
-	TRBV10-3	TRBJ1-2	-	CAISEGGNYGYTF	TGTGCCATCAGTGAGGGGGGGAACTATGGCTACACCTTC
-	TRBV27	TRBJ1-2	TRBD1	CASSLQGQAFRGGYTF	TGTGCCAGCAGTCTCCAGGGACAGGCCTTTCGGGGTGGCTACACCTTC
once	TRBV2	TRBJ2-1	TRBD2	CATTGGGIGNEQFF	TGTGCCACAACCGGGGGGGGCATCGGCAATGAGCAGTTCTTC
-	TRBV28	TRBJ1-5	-	CASKGRGGQPQHF	TGTGCCAGCAAAGGCAGGGGCGGTCAGCCCCAGCATTTT
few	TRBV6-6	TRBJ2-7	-	CASSYSENPYEQYF	TGTGCCAGCAGTTACTCGGAGAACCCCTACGAGCAGTACTTC
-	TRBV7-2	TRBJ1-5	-	CASSPQGESNQPQHF	TGTGCCAGCAGCCCACAGGGTGAGAGCAATCAGCCCCAGCATTTT
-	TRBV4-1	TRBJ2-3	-	CASSPGTSTDTQYF	TGCGCCAGCAGCCCCGGGACTAGCACAGATACGCAGTATTTT
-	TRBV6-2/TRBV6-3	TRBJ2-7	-	CASSPWGGGDSYEQYF	TGTGCCAGCAGTCCCTGGGGGGGCGGGGACTCCTACGAGCAGTACTTC
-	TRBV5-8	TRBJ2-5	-	CASSLGAALRETQYF	TGTGCCAGCAGCTTGGGGGCTGCTCTTCGCGAGACCCAGTACTTC
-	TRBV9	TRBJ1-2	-	CASSVEGGDFYGYTF	TGTGCCAGCAGCGTAGAAGGGGGGGACTTCTATGGCTACACCTTC
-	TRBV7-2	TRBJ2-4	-	CASSYINREGNIQYF	TGTGCCAGCAGCTACATAAACAGGGAAGGAAACATTCAGTACTTC
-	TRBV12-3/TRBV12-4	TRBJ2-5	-	CASSLTGTETQYF	TGTGCCAGCAGTTTAACAGGCACGGAGACCCAGTACTTC
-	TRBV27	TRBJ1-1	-	CASIGQGTRFVEAFF	TGTGCCAGCATAGGTCAGGGTACCCGTTTTGTCGAAGCTTTCTTT
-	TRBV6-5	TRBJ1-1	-	CASSYSGAPRGTEAFF	TGTGCCAGCAGTTACTCGGGAGCCCCTAGGGGGACTGAAGCTTTCTTT
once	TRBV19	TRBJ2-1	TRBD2	CASSGGRTSWNEQFF	TGTGCCAGTAGTGGGGGAAGGACTAGCTGGAATGAGCAGTTCTTC
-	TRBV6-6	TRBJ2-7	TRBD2	CASSPGTSGRKKNEQYF	TGTGCCAGCAGTCCTGGGACTAGCGGGAGGAAAAAAAACGAGCAGTACTTC
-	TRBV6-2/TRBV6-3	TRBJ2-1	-	CASSQPQGFGQFF	TGTGCCAGCAGTCAACCTCAGGGGTTCGGGCAGTTCTTC
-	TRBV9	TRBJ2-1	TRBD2	CASSPTGTSGYNEQFF	TGTGCCAGCAGCCCGACCGGGACTAGCGGATACAATGAGCAGTTCTTC
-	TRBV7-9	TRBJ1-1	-	CASSLLAGIEAFF	TGTGCCAGCAGCTTATTGGCAGGGATTGAAGCTTTCTTT
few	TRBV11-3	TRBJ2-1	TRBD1	CASSTDRGSYNEQFF	TGTGCCAGCAGCACCGACAGGGGATCCTACAATGAGCAGTTCTTC
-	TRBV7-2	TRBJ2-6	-	CASSLTGTSGANVLTF	TGTGCCAGCAGCTTAACAGGGACGTCTGGGGCCAACGTCCTGACTTTC
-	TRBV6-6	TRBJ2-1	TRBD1	CASSPRDRNEQFF	TGTGCCAGCAGTCCCCGGGACAGGAATGAGCAGTTCTTC
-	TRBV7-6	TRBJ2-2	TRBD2	CASSLEPGLAFTGELFF	TGTGCCAGCAGCTTAGAGCCGGGACTAGCGTTCACCGGGGAGCTGTTTTTT
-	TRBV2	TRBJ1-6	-	CASSESGVYNSPLHF	TGTGCCAGCAGTGAATCGGGGGTCTATAATTCACCCCTCCACTTT
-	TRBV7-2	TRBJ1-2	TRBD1	CASSLEGTAIYTF	TGTGCCAGCAGCTTAGAAGGGACAGCCATCTACACCTTC
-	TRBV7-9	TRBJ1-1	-	CASSYMNTEAFF	TGTGCCAGCAGCTACATGAACACTGAAGCTTTCTTT